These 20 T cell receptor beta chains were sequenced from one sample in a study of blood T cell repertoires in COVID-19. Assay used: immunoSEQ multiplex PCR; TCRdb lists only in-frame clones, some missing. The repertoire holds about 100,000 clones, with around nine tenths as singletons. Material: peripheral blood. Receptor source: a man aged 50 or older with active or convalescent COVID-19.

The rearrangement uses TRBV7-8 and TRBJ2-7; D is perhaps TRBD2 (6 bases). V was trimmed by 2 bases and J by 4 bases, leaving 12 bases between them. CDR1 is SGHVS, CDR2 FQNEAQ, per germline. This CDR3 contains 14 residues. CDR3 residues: CASSLRASEYEQYF. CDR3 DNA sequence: TGTGCCAGCAGCTTAAGGGCTAGCGAGTACGAGCAGTACTTC.

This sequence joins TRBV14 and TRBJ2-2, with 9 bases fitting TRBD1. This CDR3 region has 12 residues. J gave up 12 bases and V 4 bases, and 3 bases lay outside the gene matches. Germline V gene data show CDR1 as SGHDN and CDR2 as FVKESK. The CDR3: CASSPQGAKLFF. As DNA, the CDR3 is TGTGCCAGCAGCCCACAGGGGGCAAAGCTGTTTTTT.

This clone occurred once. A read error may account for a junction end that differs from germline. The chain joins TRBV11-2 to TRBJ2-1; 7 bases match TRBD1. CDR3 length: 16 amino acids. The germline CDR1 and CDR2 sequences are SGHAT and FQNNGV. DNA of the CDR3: TGTGCCAACAGCCAACGACAGGGTAGCTCCTACAATGAGCAGTTCTTC. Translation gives CANSQRQGSSYNEQFF.

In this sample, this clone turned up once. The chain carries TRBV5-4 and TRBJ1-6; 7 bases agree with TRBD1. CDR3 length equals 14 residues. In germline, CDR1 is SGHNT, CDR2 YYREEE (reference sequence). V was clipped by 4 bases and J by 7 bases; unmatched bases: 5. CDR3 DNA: TGTGCCAGCAGCGTTGACAGGGCCAATTCACCCCTCCACTTT. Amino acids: CASSVDRANSPLHF.

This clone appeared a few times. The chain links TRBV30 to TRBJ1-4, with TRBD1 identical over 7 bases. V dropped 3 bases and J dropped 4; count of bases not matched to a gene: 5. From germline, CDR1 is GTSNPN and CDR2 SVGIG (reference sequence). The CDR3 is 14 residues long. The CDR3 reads CAWRGTAFNEKLFF. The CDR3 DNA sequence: TGTGCCTGGAGAGGGACAGCATTTAATGAAAAACTGTTTTTT.

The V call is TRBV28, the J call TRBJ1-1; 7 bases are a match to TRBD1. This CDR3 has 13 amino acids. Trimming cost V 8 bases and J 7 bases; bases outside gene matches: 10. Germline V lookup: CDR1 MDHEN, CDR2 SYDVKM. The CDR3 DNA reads TGTGCCAGCTCGAGACAGGGAATAAATGAAGCTTTCTTT. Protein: CASSRQGINEAFF.

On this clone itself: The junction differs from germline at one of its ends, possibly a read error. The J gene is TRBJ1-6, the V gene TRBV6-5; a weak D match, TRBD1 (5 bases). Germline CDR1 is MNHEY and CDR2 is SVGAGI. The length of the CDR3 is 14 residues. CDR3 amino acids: CETRAVPYNSPLHF. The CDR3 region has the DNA TGCGAAACCAGGGCGGTCCCTTATAATTCACCCCTCCACTTT.

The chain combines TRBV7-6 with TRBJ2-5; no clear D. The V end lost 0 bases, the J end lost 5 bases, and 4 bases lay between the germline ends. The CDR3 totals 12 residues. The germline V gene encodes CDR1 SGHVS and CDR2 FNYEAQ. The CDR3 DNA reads TGTGCCAGCAGCTTAGCCGGGGAGACCCAGTACTTC. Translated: CASSLAGETQYF. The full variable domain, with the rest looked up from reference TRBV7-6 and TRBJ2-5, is GAGVSQSPRYKVTKRGQDVALRCDPISGHVSLYWYRQALGQGPEFLTYFNYEAQQDKSGLPNDRFSAERPEGSISTLTIQRTEQRDSAMYRCASSLAGETQYFGPGTRLLVL.

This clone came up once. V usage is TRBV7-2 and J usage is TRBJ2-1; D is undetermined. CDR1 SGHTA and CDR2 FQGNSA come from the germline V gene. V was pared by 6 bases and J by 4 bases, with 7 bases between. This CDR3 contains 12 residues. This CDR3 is CASRTTYNEQFF. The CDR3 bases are TGTGCCAGCAGAACCACATACAATGAGCAGTTCTTC. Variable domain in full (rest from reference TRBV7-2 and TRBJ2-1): GAGVSQSPSNKVTEKGKDVELRCDPISGHTALYWYRQSLGQGLEFLIYFQGNSAPDKSGLPSDRFSAERTGGSVSTLTIQRTQQEDSAVYLCASRTTYNEQFFGPGTRLTVL.

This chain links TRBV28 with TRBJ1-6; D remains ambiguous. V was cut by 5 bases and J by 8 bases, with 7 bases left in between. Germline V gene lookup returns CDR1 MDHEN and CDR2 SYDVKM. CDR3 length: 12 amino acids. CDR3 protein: CASSDTYSPLHF. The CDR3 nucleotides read TGTGCCAGCAGTGACACGTATTCACCCCTCCACTTT.

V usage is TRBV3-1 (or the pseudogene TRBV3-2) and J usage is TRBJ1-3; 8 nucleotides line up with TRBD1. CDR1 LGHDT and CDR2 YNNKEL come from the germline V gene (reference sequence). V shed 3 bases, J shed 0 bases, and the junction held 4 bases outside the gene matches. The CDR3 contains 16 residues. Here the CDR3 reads CASSHSTGGSGNTIYF. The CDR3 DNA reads TGTGCCAGCAGCCATAGTACAGGGGGCTCTGGAAACACCATATATTTT.

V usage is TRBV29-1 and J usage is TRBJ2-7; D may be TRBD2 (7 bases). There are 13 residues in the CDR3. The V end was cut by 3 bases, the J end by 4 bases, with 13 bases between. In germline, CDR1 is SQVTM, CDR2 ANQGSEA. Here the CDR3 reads CSVEVGGAYEQYF. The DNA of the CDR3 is TGCAGCGTTGAGGTGGGGGGGGCTTACGAGCAGTACTTC.

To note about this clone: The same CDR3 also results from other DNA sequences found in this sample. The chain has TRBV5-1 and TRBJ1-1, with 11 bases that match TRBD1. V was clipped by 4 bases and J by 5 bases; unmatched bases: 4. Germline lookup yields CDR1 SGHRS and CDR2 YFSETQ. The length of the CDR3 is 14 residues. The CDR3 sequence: CASSAGTGGTEAFF. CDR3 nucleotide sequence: TGCGCCAGCAGCGCCGGGACAGGGGGAACTGAAGCTTTCTTT.

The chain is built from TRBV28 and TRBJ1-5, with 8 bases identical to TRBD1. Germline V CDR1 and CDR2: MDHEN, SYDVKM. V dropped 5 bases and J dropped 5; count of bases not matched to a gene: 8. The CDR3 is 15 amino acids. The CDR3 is CASSPWTGKDQPQHF. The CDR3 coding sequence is TGTGCCAGCAGTCCTTGGACAGGGAAGGATCAGCCCCAGCATTTT.

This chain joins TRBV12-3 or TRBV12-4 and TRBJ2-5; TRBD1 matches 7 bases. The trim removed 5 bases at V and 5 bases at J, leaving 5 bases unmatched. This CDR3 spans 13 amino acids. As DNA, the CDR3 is TGTGCCAGCAGTCGACAGGGTTGGGAGACCCAGTACTTC. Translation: CASSRQGWETQYF.

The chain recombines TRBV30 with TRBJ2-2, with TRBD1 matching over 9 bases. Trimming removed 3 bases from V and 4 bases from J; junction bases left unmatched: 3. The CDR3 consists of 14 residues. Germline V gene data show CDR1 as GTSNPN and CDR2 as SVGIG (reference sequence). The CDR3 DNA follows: TGTGCCTGGAGACAGGGGGCGCGCACCGGGGAGCTGTTTTTT. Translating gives CAWRQGARTGELFF.

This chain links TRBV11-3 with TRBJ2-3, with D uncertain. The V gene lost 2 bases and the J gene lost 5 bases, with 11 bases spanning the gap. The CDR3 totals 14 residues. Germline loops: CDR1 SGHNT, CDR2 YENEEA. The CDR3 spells CASSLNSVVDTQYF. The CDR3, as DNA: TGTGCCAGCAGCTTAAATTCCGTAGTAGATACGCAGTATTTT.

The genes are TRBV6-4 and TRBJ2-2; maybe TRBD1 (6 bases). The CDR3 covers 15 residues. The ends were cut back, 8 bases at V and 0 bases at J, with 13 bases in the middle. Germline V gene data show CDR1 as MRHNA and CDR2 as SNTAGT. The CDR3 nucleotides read TGTGCCAGCGCACTACAGGGCGCGAACACCGGGGAGCTGTTTTTT. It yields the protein CASALQGANTGELFF.

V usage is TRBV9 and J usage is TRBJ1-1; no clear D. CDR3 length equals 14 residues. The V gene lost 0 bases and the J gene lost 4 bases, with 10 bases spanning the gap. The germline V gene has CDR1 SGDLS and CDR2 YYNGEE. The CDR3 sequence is CASSVELAGTEAFF. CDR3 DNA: TGTGCCAGCAGCGTAGAACTTGCAGGCACTGAAGCTTTCTTT.

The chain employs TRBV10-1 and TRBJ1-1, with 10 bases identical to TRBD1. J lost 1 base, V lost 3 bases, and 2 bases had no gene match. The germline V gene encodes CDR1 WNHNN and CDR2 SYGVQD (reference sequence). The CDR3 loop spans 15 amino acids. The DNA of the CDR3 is TGCGCCAGCAGTGAAGACAGGGGGCAGAACACTGAAGCTTTCTTT. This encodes CASSEDRGQNTEAFF.